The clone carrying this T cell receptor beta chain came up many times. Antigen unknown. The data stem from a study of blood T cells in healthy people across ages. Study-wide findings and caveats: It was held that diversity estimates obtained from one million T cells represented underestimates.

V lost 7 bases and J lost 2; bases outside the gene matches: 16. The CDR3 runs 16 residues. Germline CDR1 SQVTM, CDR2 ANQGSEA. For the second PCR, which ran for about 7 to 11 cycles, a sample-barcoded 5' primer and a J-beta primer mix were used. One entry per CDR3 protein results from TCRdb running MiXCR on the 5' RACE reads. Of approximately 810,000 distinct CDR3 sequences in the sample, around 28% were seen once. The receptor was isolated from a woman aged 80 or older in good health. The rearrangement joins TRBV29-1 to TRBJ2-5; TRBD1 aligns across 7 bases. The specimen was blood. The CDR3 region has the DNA TGCAGCGCCGCTGAGTCGTCCGGACAGGTACAAGAGACCCAGTACTTC. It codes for CSAAESSGQVQETQYF.